One sample yielded the 3 T cell receptor beta chains listed below, sequenced in a study of shared clonotypes between healthy human individuals. Naive CD8 cells lacked CD45RO and underwent positive selection for CCR7, leaving out terminally differentiated effector memory CD45RA+ cells. Generated by immunoSEQ multiplex PCR, the TCRdb table keeps only in-frame clones and is missing some. Of about 2 million clones in the sample, over 85% are singletons; the top ten hold 0.9% to 1.3%. Sequenced sample: naive CD8+ T cells sorted from blood. The receptors stem from a man younger than 35 in good health.

The chain recombines TRBV25-1 with TRBJ1-2; D is unresolved. Between the trimmed V and J ends, which lost 2 bases and 2 bases, there was a span of 9 bases. This CDR3 contains 14 residues. CDR1 is MGHDK and CDR2 is SYGVNS in the germline V gene. CDR3 DNA sequence: TGTGCCAGCAGTGAAGAAGTTGTAAACTATGGCTACACCTTC. Its translation: CASSEEVVNYGYTF.

This rearrangement joins TRBV11-2 to TRBJ2-7; 10 nucleotides line up with TRBD1. This CDR3 contains 15 residues. CDR1 and CDR2 (germline): SGHAT, FQNNGV. The trim removed 4 bases at V and 3 bases at J, leaving 6 bases unmatched. CDR3 loop: CASSSQTGGGYEQYF. CDR3 DNA sequence: TGTGCCAGCAGCTCTCAGACAGGGGGCGGCTACGAGCAGTACTTC.

CDR3 in amino acids: CASSTGYNSPLHF. The CDR3 DNA sequence: TGTGCCAGCTCCACAGGTTATAATTCACCCCTCCACTTT. V usage is TRBV5-8 and J usage is TRBJ1-6, with D perhaps matching TRBD1 (5 bases). Germline V gives CDR1 SGHTS, CDR2 YDEGEE. Deletions cut 7 bases from V and 4 bases from J, with 9 bases between. The CDR3 totals 13 residues.